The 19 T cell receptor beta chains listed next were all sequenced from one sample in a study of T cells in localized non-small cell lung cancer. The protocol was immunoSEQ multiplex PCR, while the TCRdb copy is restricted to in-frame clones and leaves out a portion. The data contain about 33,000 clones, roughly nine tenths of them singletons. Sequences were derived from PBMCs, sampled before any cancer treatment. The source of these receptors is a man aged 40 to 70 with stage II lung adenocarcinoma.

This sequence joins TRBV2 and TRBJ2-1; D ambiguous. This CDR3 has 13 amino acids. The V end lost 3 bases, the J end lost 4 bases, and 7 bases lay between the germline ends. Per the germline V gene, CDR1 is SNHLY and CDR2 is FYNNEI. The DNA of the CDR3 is TGTGCCAGCAGTGAGTTAGCTTACAATGAGCAGTTCTTC. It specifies CASSELAYNEQFF. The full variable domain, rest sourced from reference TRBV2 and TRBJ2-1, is EPEVTQTPSHQVTQMGQEVILRCVPISNHLYFYWYRQILGQKVEFLVSFYNNEISEKSEIFDDQFSVERPDGSNFTLKIRSTKLEDSAMYFCASSELAYNEQFFGPGTRLTVL.

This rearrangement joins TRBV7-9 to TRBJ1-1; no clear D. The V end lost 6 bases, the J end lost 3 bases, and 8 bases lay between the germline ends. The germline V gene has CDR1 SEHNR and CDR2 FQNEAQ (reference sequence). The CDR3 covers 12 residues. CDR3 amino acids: CASRYGDTEAFF. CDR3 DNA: TGTGCCAGCAGGTACGGGGACACTGAAGCTTTCTTT.

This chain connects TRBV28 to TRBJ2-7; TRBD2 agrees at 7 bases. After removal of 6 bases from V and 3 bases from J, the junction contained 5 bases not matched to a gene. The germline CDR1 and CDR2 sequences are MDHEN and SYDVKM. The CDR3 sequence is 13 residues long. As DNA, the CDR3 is TGTGCCAGCAGGGGGGGAGGGGTCTACGAGCAGTACTTC. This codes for CASRGGGVYEQYF.

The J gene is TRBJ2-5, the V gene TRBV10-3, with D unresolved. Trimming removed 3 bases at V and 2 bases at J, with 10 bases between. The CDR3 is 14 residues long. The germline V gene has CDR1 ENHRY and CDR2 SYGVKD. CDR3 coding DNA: TGTGCCATCAGTGATTCTCGGTCACAAGAGACCCAGTACTTC. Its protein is CAISDSRSQETQYF.

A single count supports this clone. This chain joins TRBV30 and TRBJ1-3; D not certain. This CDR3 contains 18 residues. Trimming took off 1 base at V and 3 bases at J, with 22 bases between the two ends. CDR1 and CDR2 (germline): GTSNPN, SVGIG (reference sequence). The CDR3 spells CAWSAFAITWSGGNTIYF. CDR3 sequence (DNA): TGTGCCTGGAGTGCATTCGCGATAACTTGGAGTGGTGGAAACACCATATATTTT.

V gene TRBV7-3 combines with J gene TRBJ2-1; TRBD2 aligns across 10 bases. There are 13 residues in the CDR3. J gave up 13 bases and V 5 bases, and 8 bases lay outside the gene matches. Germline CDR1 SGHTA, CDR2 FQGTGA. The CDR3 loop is CASSLYSGRPQFF. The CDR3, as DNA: TGTGCCAGCAGCCTATATAGCGGGAGGCCCCAGTTCTTC.

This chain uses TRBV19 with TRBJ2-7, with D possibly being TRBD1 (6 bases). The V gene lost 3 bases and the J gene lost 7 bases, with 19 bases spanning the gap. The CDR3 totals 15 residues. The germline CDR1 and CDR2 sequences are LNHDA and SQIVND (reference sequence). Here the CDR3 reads CASSMGTGQLMEQYF. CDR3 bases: TGTGCCAGTAGTATGGGAACAGGGCAACTTATGGAGCAGTACTTC.

This chain's CDR3 is CASSSWTSGRAGELFF. DNA of the CDR3: TGTGCCAGCAGCTCGTGGACTAGCGGGAGGGCCGGGGAGCTGTTTTTT. The chain is built from TRBV9 and TRBJ2-2; 15 bases match TRBD2. The CDR3 spans 16 residues. Germline assignment: CDR1 SGDLS and CDR2 YYNGEE. V lost 4 bases and J lost 6; bases outside the gene matches: 4.

This CDR3 reads CASRDGSSGNTIYF. The CDR3 DNA reads as TGTGCCAGCAGGGACGGTAGCTCTGGAAACACCATATATTTT. The J gene is TRBJ1-3, the V gene TRBV2, with D unclear. In germline, CDR1 is SNHLY, CDR2 FYNNEI. The V gene lost 6 bases and the J gene lost 0 bases, with 9 bases spanning the gap. CDR3 length equals 14 residues.

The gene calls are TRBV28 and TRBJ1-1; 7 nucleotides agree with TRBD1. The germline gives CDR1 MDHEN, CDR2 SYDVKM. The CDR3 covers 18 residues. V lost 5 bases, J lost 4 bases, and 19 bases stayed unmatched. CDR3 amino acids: CASSVVTGMKGLRTEAFF. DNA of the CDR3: TGTGCCAGCAGTGTGGTGACAGGGATGAAAGGACTCCGCACTGAAGCTTTCTTT.

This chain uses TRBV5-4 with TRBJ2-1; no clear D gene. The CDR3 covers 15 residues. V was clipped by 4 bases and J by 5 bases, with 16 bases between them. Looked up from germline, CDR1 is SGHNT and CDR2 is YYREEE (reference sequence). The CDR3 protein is CASSVTPLDHNEQFF. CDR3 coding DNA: TGTGCCAGCAGCGTGACCCCCTTGGATCACAATGAGCAGTTCTTC.

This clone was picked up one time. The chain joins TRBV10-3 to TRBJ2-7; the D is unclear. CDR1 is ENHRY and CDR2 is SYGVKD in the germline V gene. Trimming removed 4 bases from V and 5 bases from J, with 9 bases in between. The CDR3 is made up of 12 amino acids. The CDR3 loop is CAISAGLDEQYF. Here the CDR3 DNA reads TGTGCCATCAGTGCTGGGCTGGACGAGCAGTACTTC.

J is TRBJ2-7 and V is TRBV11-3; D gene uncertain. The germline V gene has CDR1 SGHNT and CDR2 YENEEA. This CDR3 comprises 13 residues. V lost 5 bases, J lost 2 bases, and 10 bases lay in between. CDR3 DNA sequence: TGTGCCAGCAGCATTCGTATAACCTACGAGCAGTACTTC. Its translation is CASSIRITYEQYF.

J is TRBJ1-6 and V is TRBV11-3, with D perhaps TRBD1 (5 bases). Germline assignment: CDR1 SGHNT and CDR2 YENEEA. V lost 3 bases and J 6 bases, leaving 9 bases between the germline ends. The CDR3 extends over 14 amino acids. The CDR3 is CASSFGGRNSPLHF. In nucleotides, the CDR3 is TGTGCCAGCAGCTTCGGGGGTCGTAATTCACCCCTCCACTTT.

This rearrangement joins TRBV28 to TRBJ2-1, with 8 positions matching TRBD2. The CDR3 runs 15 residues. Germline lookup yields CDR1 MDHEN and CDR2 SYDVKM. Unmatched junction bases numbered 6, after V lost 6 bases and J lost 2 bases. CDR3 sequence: CASSQAGDPYNEQFF. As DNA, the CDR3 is TGTGCCAGCAGCCAAGCGGGGGACCCCTACAATGAGCAGTTCTTC.

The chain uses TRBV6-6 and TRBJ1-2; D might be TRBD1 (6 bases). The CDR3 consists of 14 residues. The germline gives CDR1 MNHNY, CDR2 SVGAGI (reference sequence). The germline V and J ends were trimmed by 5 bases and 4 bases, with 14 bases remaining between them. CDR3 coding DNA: TGTGCCAGCAGTCCGGGGGGACAAGGCTATGGCTACACCTTC. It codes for CASSPGGQGYGYTF.

The CDR3 is CATSRAQGVDTQYF. CDR3 in DNA: TGTGCCACCAGCAGAGCCCAGGGGGTGGATACGCAGTATTTT. The J gene is TRBJ2-3, the V gene TRBV15, with 7 positions matching TRBD1. J gave up 6 bases and V 1 base, and 4 bases lay outside the gene matches. The CDR3 is 14 amino acids. The germline CDR1 and CDR2 sequences are LNHNV and YYDKDF (reference sequence).

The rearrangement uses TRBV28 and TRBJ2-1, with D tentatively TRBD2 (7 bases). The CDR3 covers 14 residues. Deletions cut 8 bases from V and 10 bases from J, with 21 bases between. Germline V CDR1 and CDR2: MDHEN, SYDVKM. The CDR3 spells CASEGGRFSGEQFF. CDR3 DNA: TGTGCCAGCGAGGGGGGAAGATTTAGCGGGGAGCAGTTCTTC.

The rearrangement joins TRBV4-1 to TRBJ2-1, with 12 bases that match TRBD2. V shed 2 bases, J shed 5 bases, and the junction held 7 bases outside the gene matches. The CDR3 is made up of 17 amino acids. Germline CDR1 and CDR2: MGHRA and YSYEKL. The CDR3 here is CASSQLSLAGGDNEQFF. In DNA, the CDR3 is TGCGCCAGCAGCCAACTCTCCCTAGCGGGAGGGGACAATGAGCAGTTCTTC.